Below, 9 T cell receptor beta chains from the same sample are listed, as sequenced in a study of shared clonotypes between healthy human individuals. Sequencing used immunoSEQ multiplex PCR; TCRdb keeps in-frame clones, though not all of them. The sample consists of almost 750,000 clones, around 77% of them appearing once. Sequencing used memory CD4+ T cells sorted from blood. Subset here: CD45RA-negative fraction. These TCRs come from a woman aged 25 to 39 in good health.

The chain recombines TRBV28 with TRBJ2-7; a weak D match, TRBD1 (5 bases). Looked up from germline, CDR1 is MDHEN and CDR2 is SYDVKM. The CDR3 has 14 amino acids. The V and J ends lost 7 bases and 6 bases respectively, with 19 bases between them. CDR3 sequence reads: CASTSRRGRREQYF. The CDR3, as DNA: TGTGCCAGCACCTCAAGAAGGGGCCGACGCGAGCAGTACTTC.

The chain combines TRBV19 with TRBJ1-3; D remains ambiguous. The CDR3 length is 15 residues. The germline V gene has CDR1 LNHDA and CDR2 SQIVND (reference sequence). Trimming pared 3 bases from V and 1 base from J, leaving 10 bases between. In DNA form, the CDR3 reads TGTGCCAGTAGTATGCTCGAGGATTCTGGAAACACCATATATTTT. Translated, it gives CASSMLEDSGNTIYF.

This chain uses TRBV19 with TRBJ2-2; TRBD1 aligns across 9 bases. The germline CDR1 and CDR2 sequences are LNHDA and SQIVND (reference sequence). This CDR3 is built from 16 residues. The V gene end was trimmed by 1 base and the J gene end by 7 bases; junction bases not matched to a gene: 7. The chain's CDR3 is CASSIGHRGRNGELFF. CDR3 sequence (DNA): TGTGCCAGTAGTATAGGGCACAGGGGGCGCAACGGGGAGCTGTTTTTT. The full variable domain, rest sourced from reference TRBV19 and TRBJ2-2, is DGGITQSPKYLFRKEGQNVTLSCEQNLNHDAMYWYRQDPGQGLRLIYYSQIVNDFQKGDIAEGYSVSREKKESFPLTVTSAQKNPTAFYLCASSIGHRGRNGELFFGEGSRLTVL.

V usage is TRBV6-5 and J usage is TRBJ2-5; D might be TRBD1 (7 bases). The germline gives CDR1 MNHEY, CDR2 SVGAGI. The CDR3 covers 14 residues. Trimming stripped 6 bases from V and 3 bases from J, with 14 bases between. DNA of the CDR3: TGTGCCAGCAGACCTCAGGGGGGTAAAGAGACCCAGTACTTC. Translating gives CASRPQGGKETQYF.

The rearrangement links TRBV19 to TRBJ1-1, with D unclear. V was shortened by 0 bases and J by 0 bases, with 8 bases between the two germline ends. The CDR3 is 15 amino acids. Per germline, CDR1 LNHDA and CDR2 SQIVND (reference sequence). This CDR3 is CASSIEGVMNTEAFF. The CDR3 coding sequence is TGTGCCAGTAGTATAGAAGGAGTCATGAACACTGAAGCTTTCTTT.

This chain uses TRBV7-8 with TRBJ2-7; 7 nucleotides line up with TRBD2. CDR3 length: 16 residues. The V and J ends lost 2 bases and 2 bases, in that order; junction bases with no gene match: 9. Germline CDR1 and CDR2: SGHVS and FQNEAQ. The CDR3 coding sequence is TGTGCCAGCAGCTTACGTTTCGGAGCGGGACCCTACGAGCAGTACTTC. Protein sequence: CASSLRFGAGPYEQYF.

Written as DNA, the CDR3 is TGTGCCAGTACCAATCCGGGACGGAGTAACTATGGCTACACCTTC. Its translation is CASTNPGRSNYGYTF. The V and J genes are TRBV7-9 and TRBJ1-2; the D gene is possibly TRBD1 (5 bases). The V and J ends lost 9 bases and 1 base respectively, with 18 bases between them. Germline CDR1 reads SEHNR; CDR2 reads FQNEAQ (reference sequence). The CDR3 runs 15 residues.

There are a few counts of this clone. The rearrangement uses TRBV25-1 and TRBJ1-5, with 9 positions matching TRBD1. The germline V gene has CDR1 MGHDK and CDR2 SYGVNS. CDR3 size: 14 residues. V dropped 9 bases and J dropped 7; count of bases not matched to a gene: 10. The CDR3 nucleotides read TGTGCCAGTAATGCCGGGACAGGGTTCCAGCCCCAGCATTTT. Its translation is CASNAGTGFQPQHF.

The rearrangement uses TRBV7-9 and TRBJ2-7; D may match TRBD1 or TRBD2 (5 bases each). The CDR3 is 14 amino acids. CDR1 SEHNR and CDR2 FQNEAQ come from the germline V gene (reference sequence). V was cut by 5 bases and J by 5 bases, with 16 bases left in between. For the CDR3, the DNA is TGTGCCAGCAGCCGGGACGTGGGCGTAGACGAGCAGTACTTC. Its translation: CASSRDVGVDEQYF.